These 5 T cell receptor beta chains were all obtained from the same sample, sequenced in a study of T cell responses to AZD1222 COVID-19 vaccine (dated by TCRdb to about 2021). Library preparation was by the immunoSEQ multiplex PCR assay. TCRdb retrieved this table from immuneACCESS and kept in-frame rearrangements only. Not all clones are present; in checked studies, unresolved V genes account for under half, and no reason is known for the remainder. The sample profile shows roughly 150,000 clones; around 90% of them were found once. Approximately 5.9% of the sample rests with the top ten. Sample time point, as interpreted from the label and publication: about 28 days (+/-7) after the second vaccine dose. The source was peripheral blood, collected 28 days after the second AZD1222 dose. The receptors derive from an adult who received the AZD1222 COVID-19 vaccine.

On this clone itself: Other DNA sequences of this sample code for an identical CDR3. J is TRBJ2-7 and V is TRBV18, with 7 positions matching TRBD1. Germline V gene data show CDR1 as KGHSH and CDR2 as LQKENI. The ends lost 3 bases at V and 4 bases at J; junction bases unmatched: 3. The length of the CDR3 is 13 residues. CDR3 DNA: TGTGCCAGCTCACCCGGACAGGAGTACGAGCAGTACTTC. Its translation is CASSPGQEYEQYF. The whole variable domain, filled in from reference TRBV18 and TRBJ2-7, reads NAGVMQNPRHLVRRRGQEARLRCSPMKGHSHVYWYRQLPEEGLKFMVYLQKENIIDESGMPKERFSAEFPKEGPSILRIQQVVRGDSAAYFCASSPGQEYEQYFGPGTRLTVT.

The chain is built from TRBV30 and TRBJ1-2, with a weak D call TRBD1 (6 bases). The V end lost 1 base, the J end lost 5 bases, and 14 bases lay between the germline ends. Germline CDR1 and CDR2: GTSNPN and SVGIG (reference sequence). The CDR3 runs to 14 residues. The CDR3 protein is CAWSGRGRGYGYTF. The CDR3 DNA follows: TGTGCCTGGAGTGGTCGGGGGCGAGGGTATGGCTACACCTTC.

The chain links TRBV6-5 to TRBJ1-4; D is ambiguous. V was clipped by 2 bases and J by 6 bases, with 16 bases between them. This CDR3 is built from 16 residues. CDR1 and CDR2 (germline): MNHEY, SVGAGI. CDR3 nucleotides: TGTGCCAGCAGTTACAACCCCGCCGACCCTCATGAAAAACTGTTTTTT. It codes for CASSYNPADPHEKLFF.

This chain connects TRBV6-6 to TRBJ2-7; TRBD2 matches 11 bases. Germline CDR1 and CDR2: MNHNY and SVGAGI (reference sequence). The CDR3 spans 16 residues. V dropped 2 bases and J dropped 3; count of bases not matched to a gene: 6. The CDR3 coding sequence is TGTGCCAGCAGTTACCGAGGGACTAGCGGAGTCTACGAGCAGTACTTC. It yields the protein CASSYRGTSGVYEQYF.

The V and J genes are TRBV11-2 and TRBJ1-2; 10 bases map to TRBD1. Germline-derived CDR1 and CDR2 are SGHAT and FQNNGV. The CDR3 has 17 amino acids. J was trimmed by 5 bases and V by 5 bases; bases with no gene match: 14. For the CDR3, the DNA is TGTGCCAGCAGCCCCGCCACGGCCGGGACAGGGGTTTATGGCTACACCTTC. It specifies CASSPATAGTGVYGYTF.